This TCR beta chain derives from a study of T cells in Graves' hyperthyroidism and ophthalmopathy. This clonotype was counted a few times. Its antigen is as yet unknown. Regarding the study as a whole: Most expanded thyroid clonotypes above 0.001 also appeared in blood. Stable hyperthyroidism and ophthalmopathy were separated using 13 V-J signatures.

CDR1 and CDR2 (germline): SNHLY, FYNNEI. This CDR3 spans 11 amino acids. V was cut by 10 bases and J by 5 bases, with 11 bases left in between. There were TCR beta CDR3 regions amplified from RNA transcripts. An initial round of RT-PCR targeting the TCR CDR3 relied on the HTBI primer set. TCRdb reprocessed the multiplex PCR reads with MiXCR, giving one entry per CDR3 protein. In the table there are fewer than 750,000 distinct CDR3 sequences, roughly 15% of which are singletons. This TCR was recovered from a woman in her fifties or sixties with Graves' ophthalmopathy. This chain uses TRBV2 with TRBJ1-1; D unresolved. Sequencing was performed on blood. CDR3 sequence (DNA): TGTGCCAACAAAAGGAGGACTGAAGCTTTCTTT. This sequence encodes CANKRRTEAFF.